This TCR beta chain was obtained from a study of blood T cell repertoires in COVID-19. Whole-study context: Material from acute and convalescent COVID-19 was sourced from the United States, Italy and Spain. The cDNA or gDNA used as material had been derived from T cells, B-cell-depleted T cells, or PBMCs.

The CDR3 runs 14 residues. Germline V gene sequence: CDR1 MNHEY, CDR2 SMNVEV (reference sequence). V lost 7 bases, J lost 4 bases, and 8 bases stayed unmatched. Per the study methods: Amplification of reference gene primers was used by the study to estimate nucleated cell counts. Assay used: immunoSEQ multiplex PCR; TCRdb lists only in-frame clones, some missing. That table gives V, J and clone size, and the DNA gave D and trimming. The sample comprises approximately 91,000 clones, over 70% of which are singletons, and around 22% rests with the top ten. The sequencing input was peripheral blood. The receptor comes from a man between 65 and 85 years old with acute or convalescent COVID-19. This rearrangement joins TRBV27 to TRBJ1-1, with TRBD1 identical over 8 bases. The CDR3 DNA follows: TGTGCCAGCAAAGGACAGGGAGGGGGCACTGAAGCTTTCTTT. Encoded protein: CASKGQGGGTEAFF.